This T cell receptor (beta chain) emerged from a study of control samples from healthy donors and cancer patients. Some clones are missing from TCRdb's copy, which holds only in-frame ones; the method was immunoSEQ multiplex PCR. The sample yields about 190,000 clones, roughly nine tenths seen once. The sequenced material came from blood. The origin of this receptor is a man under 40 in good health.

DNA for the CDR3: TGTGCCAGCACCAGGACCGCTGGAAACACCATATATTTT. Amino acid sequence: CASTRTAGNTIYF. V usage is TRBV6-5 and J usage is TRBJ1-3, with unresolved D. This CDR3 contains 13 residues. V was clipped by 7 bases and J by 2 bases, with 9 bases between them. The germline gives CDR1 MNHEY, CDR2 SVGAGI.